Listed here are 30 T cell receptor beta chains from one sample, sequenced in a study of blood T cells in healthy people across ages (dated by TCRdb to the mid-2010s). Receptor libraries were prepared by 5' RACE. Sequencing took place on an Illumina HiSeq 2500. The second PCR ran for roughly 7 to 12 cycles and used a J-beta primer mix along with a sample-barcoded 5' primer. In TCRdb, the public reads were trimmed at Q25 with fastp and aligned with MiXCR, with productive beta chains retained. Here each entry gathers all rows of one CDR3 protein and keeps the most common genes and DNA. This sample comprises around 710,000 distinct CDR3 sequences, about 42% of them detected only once. The ten largest clones take up 20% to 25% of the sample. The sample was blood. The receptor set was obtained from a woman aged 60-75 years in good health.

The genes are TRBV12-3 or TRBV12-4 and TRBJ2-3; perhaps D is TRBD1 or TRBD2 (5 bases each). This CDR3 is built from 14 residues. Trimming stripped 6 bases from V and 2 bases from J, with 12 bases between. CDR3 loop: CASSRDPSTDTQYF. Written as DNA, the CDR3 is TGTGCCAGCAGCCGGGACCCCTCCACAGATACGCAGTATTTT.

The rearrangement joins TRBV12-3 or TRBV12-4 to TRBJ2-5; D is possibly TRBD1 (5 bases). Between the trimmed V and J ends, which lost 7 bases and 5 bases, there was a span of 20 bases. The CDR3 spans 15 residues. CDR3 in amino acids: CASTPTDELHETQYF. For the CDR3, the DNA is TGTGCCAGCACCCCGACAGACGAGTTGCACGAGACCCAGTACTTC.

This chain joins TRBV9 and TRBJ2-1; D may correspond to TRBD1 or TRBD2 (7 bases each). CDR1 SGDLS and CDR2 YYNGEE come from the germline V gene. The V end was cut by 3 bases, the J end by 4 bases, with 14 bases between. There are 15 residues in the CDR3. Written as DNA, the CDR3 is TGTGCCAGCAGCGCAGGGGGGGGACCTTACAATGAGCAGTTCTTC. Protein: CASSAGGGPYNEQFF.

The chain recombines TRBV29-1 with TRBJ2-1; TRBD2 is a possible D gene (5 bases). Trimming stripped 4 bases from V and 10 bases from J, with 14 bases between. There are 12 residues in the CDR3. Germline loops: CDR1 SQVTM, CDR2 ANQGSEA. The CDR3 spells CSVVQDSYEQFF. The DNA for the CDR3 is TGCAGCGTTGTGCAGGACTCCTACGAGCAGTTCTTC.

With respect to this clonotype: The junction departs from germline at one end; a sequencing error may be responsible. V and J are TRBV7-9 and TRBJ1-6; D unresolved. There are 15 residues in the CDR3. Looked up from germline, CDR1 is SEHNR and CDR2 is FQNEAQ (reference sequence). CDR3 in DNA: TGTGCCAGCAGACGCGCGGGAACCTATAATTCACCCCCCCACTTT. Residues: CASRRAGTYNSPPHF. Complete variable domain (other parts from reference TRBV7-9 and TRBJ1-6): DTGVSQNPRHKITKRGQNVTFRCDPISEHNRLYWYRQTLGQGPEFLTYFQNEAQLEKSRLLSDRFSAERPKGSFSTLEIQRTEQGDSAMYLCASRRAGTYNSPPHFGNGTRLTVT.

The chain recombines TRBV20-1 with TRBJ2-5, with 9 bases lining up with TRBD2. Germline V gives CDR1 DFQATT, CDR2 SNEGSKA (reference sequence). The CDR3 runs 15 residues. The trim removed 2 bases at V and 2 bases at J, leaving 6 bases unmatched. CDR3 loop: CSARRLAEYQETQYF. The CDR3, as DNA: TGCAGTGCTAGACGACTAGCGGAGTATCAAGAGACCCAGTACTTC.

In regard to this clonotype: A single base separates this from a much larger clone, so it may be a read error. The chain has TRBV12-3 or TRBV12-4 and TRBJ2-7; no definite D call. The J call may be wrong; the DNA end is better matched by TRBJ2-5. The CDR3 has 15 residues. The CDR3 DNA is TGTGCCAGCAGTCCCGGGTTTACCCCTGTACAGACCCAGTACTTC. It is translated as CASSPGFTPVQTQYF.

Comments on this clonotype: One base away lies a much larger clone, so this may be a sequencing read error. J is TRBJ1-2 and V is TRBV3-1; D unresolved. CDR1 and CDR2 from the germline V gene are LGHDT and YNNKEL (reference sequence). The CDR3 extends over 14 amino acids. V dropped 11 bases and J dropped 0 bases, with 16 bases sitting between them. CDR3 sequence: CAGTQTGANYGYTF. CDR3 nucleotide sequence: TGTGCCGGCACCCAGACTGGAGCTAACTATGGCTACACCTTC.

This clonotype was seen more than once but under ten times. This chain connects TRBV3-1 to TRBJ2-3; D remains ambiguous. The CDR3 extends over 16 amino acids. Germline CDR1 reads LGHDT; CDR2 reads YNNKEL (reference sequence). Trimming stripped 3 bases from V and 1 base from J, with 14 bases between. The CDR3 region has the DNA TGTGCCAGCAGCCACCTATGGGGTATCGGCACAGATACGCAGTATTTT. It translates to CASSHLWGIGTDTQYF.

The chain joins TRBV3-1 to TRBJ1-1; D gene uncertain. CDR1 is LGHDT, CDR2 YNNKEL, per germline (reference sequence). V lost 3 bases and J lost 1, with 15 bases in between. The CDR3 loop spans 16 amino acids. DNA for the CDR3: TGTGCCAGCAGCCACTTTCTTCACGGCCAGAACACTGAAGCTTTCTTT. Its translation is CASSHFLHGQNTEAFF.

There are a few counts of this clonotype. The V gene is TRBV27, the J gene TRBJ2-7; D may be TRBD1 (6 bases). The V end lost 2 bases, the J end lost 3 bases, and 20 bases lay between the germline ends. This CDR3 is built from 17 residues. Looked up from germline, CDR1 is MNHEY and CDR2 is SMNVEV (reference sequence). CDR3 nucleotides: TGTGCCAGCAGTTTAGGTGGTTGGGCAGGGGAACACTACGAGCAGTACTTC. Encoded protein: CASSLGGWAGEHYEQYF.

V usage is TRBV4-2 and J usage is TRBJ1-2; TRBD1 matches at 7 bases. V trimming: 0 bases; J trimming: 4 bases; junction bases outside the gene matches: 5. CDR1 is LGHNA and CDR2 is YNFKEQ in the germline V gene. The CDR3 contains 15 residues. The DNA of the CDR3 is TGTGCCAGCAGCCAAGAAGGGGGCCTCTTCTATGGCTACACCTTC. Residues: CASSQEGGLFYGYTF.

Ten or more counts support this clonotype. J is TRBJ2-1 and V is TRBV7-8; D unresolved. Germline loops: CDR1 SGHVS, CDR2 FQNEAQ. The CDR3 extends over 11 amino acids. V was cut by 5 bases and J by 12 bases, with 11 bases left in between. The CDR3 DNA reads TGTGCCAGCAGCCCCGGTTGCGTGCAGTTCTTC. It encodes CASSPGCVQFF. Looking up the rest from reference TRBV7-8 and TRBJ2-1 gives the full variable domain: GAGVSQSPRYKVAKRGQDVALRCDPISGHVSLFWYQQALGQGPEFLTYFQNEAQLDKSGLPSDRFFAERPEGSVSTLKIQRTQQEDSAVYLCASSPGCVQFFGPGTRLTVL.

This clonotype was found a few times. The V gene is TRBV4-2, the J gene TRBJ1-5, with 10 bases identical to TRBD1. V shed 3 bases, J shed 5 bases, and the junction held 7 bases outside the gene matches. There are 16 residues in the CDR3. The V gene's germline CDR1 is LGHNA and CDR2 YNFKEQ. Here the CDR3 reads CASSHPDGQGDQPQHF. The CDR3 DNA is TGTGCCAGCAGCCACCCCGATGGACAGGGGGATCAGCCCCAGCATTTT.

The chain is built from TRBV27 and TRBJ1-6; 7 nucleotides agree with TRBD1. The CDR3 runs 16 residues. The V gene's germline CDR1 is MNHEY and CDR2 SMNVEV (reference sequence). V shed 0 bases and J 7 bases; nucleotides not matched to a gene: 6. CDR3 sequence reads: CASSLSPTGPNSPLHF. The CDR3 DNA follows: TGTGCCAGCAGTTTATCTCCGACAGGGCCGAATTCACCCCTCCACTTT.

To note about this clonotype: This may stem from a read error, because a much larger clone lies one nucleotide away. The chain is built from TRBV12-3 or TRBV12-4 and TRBJ2-1; 7 bases agree with TRBD2. The V and J ends lost 6 bases and 13 bases, in that order; junction bases with no gene match: 12. CDR3 length: 13 amino acids. CDR3 loop: CASSARGVETQFF. The CDR3 DNA follows: TGTGCCAGCAGCGCCCGGGGGGTTGAGACCCAGTTCTTC.

This clonotype was counted a few times. The chain carries TRBV6-4 and TRBJ2-3; 10 bases fit TRBD1. Germline assignment: CDR1 MRHNA and CDR2 SNTAGT. Unmatched junction bases numbered 9, after V lost 5 bases and J lost 4 bases. There are 16 residues in the CDR3. CDR3 DNA sequence: TGTGCCAGCAGTCTATCTGGACAGGGGGTCCCAGATACGCAGTATTTT. Protein: CASSLSGQGVPDTQYF.

This clonotype was seen just once. The chain couples TRBV28 to TRBJ2-3; 12 nucleotides line up with TRBD2. The V gene end was trimmed by 6 bases and the J gene end by 0 bases; junction bases not matched to a gene: 4. The V gene's germline CDR1 is MDHEN and CDR2 SYDVKM. This CDR3 region has 16 residues. Here the CDR3 reads CASRETSGGSTDTQYF. In nucleotides, the CDR3 is TGTGCCAGCAGGGAGACTAGCGGGGGTAGCACAGATACGCAGTATTTT.

This clonotype has ten or more counts. The V call is TRBV5-8, the J call TRBJ2-3; TRBD1 agrees at 11 bases. Germline assignment: CDR1 SGHTS and CDR2 YDEGEE. The junction had 5 bases not matched to a gene; V was cut back by 4 bases and J by 7 bases. CDR3 size: 14 residues. CDR3 DNA: TGTGCCAGCAGCATAGGGACAGGGGGGCATACGCAGTATTTT. Translated: CASSIGTGGHTQYF.

J is TRBJ1-2 and V is TRBV7-9, with no clear D. V gave up 1 base and J gave up 4 bases, with 16 bases separating them. CDR1 SEHNR and CDR2 FQNEAQ come from the germline V gene (reference sequence). The CDR3 extends over 16 amino acids. Here the CDR3 DNA reads TGTGCCAGCAGCTTAGAGGTAGCAGGCCAAGGCTATGGCTACACCTTC. Amino acids: CASSLEVAGQGYGYTF.

This sequence joins TRBV9 and TRBJ2-3; 8 bases fit TRBD2. V shed 4 bases, J shed 6 bases, and the junction held 13 bases outside the gene matches. The CDR3 has 16 amino acids. Germline V gives CDR1 SGDLS, CDR2 YYNGEE. The DNA for the CDR3 is TGTGCCAGCAGCCCCCAGCCGGGACTAGGGGAGGATACGCAGTATTTT. It codes for CASSPQPGLGEDTQYF.

The chain links TRBV12-3 or TRBV12-4 to TRBJ2-7; a weak D match, TRBD2 (5 bases). The CDR3 totals 14 residues. Trimming shortened V by 5 bases and J by 6 bases, and 17 bases separated the two germline ends. CDR3 residues: CASSVTGISSEQYF. CDR3 DNA sequence: TGTGCCAGCAGTGTCACCGGGATATCGAGCGAGCAGTACTTC.

This clonotype was seen many times. V usage is TRBV4-3 and J usage is TRBJ2-3; D is ambiguous. CDR1 is LGHNA and CDR2 is YSLEER in the germline V gene. V was shortened by 0 bases and J by 5 bases, with 6 bases between the two germline ends. The CDR3 totals 13 residues. CDR3 sequence (DNA): TGCGCCAGCAGCCAAGATCGGGTAGATACGCAGTATTTT. Translated: CASSQDRVDTQYF.

The chain couples TRBV5-1 to TRBJ2-1; TRBD2 agrees at 9 bases. Trimming at V came to 4 bases and at J to 2 bases, leaving 4 bases not matched to a gene. CDR3 size: 15 residues. CDR1 is SGHRS, CDR2 YFSETQ, per germline. CDR3 coding DNA: TGCGCCAGCAGCGAAACTAGCGGGCCCTACAATGAGCAGTTCTTC. It yields the protein CASSETSGPYNEQFF.

In this sample, this clonotype turned up a few times. This rearrangement joins TRBV20-1 to TRBJ2-1; 10 bases are a match to TRBD1. V lost 0 bases to trimming and J lost 7 bases; unmatched junction nucleotides: 6. In germline, CDR1 is DFQATT, CDR2 SNEGSKA (reference sequence). The CDR3 runs to 15 residues. CDR3 nucleotides: TGCAGTGCTAGAGATATGGACAGGGGGAGGAATGAGCAGTTCTTC. It codes for CSARDMDRGRNEQFF.

This clonotype has only one observation. The chain links TRBV29-1 to TRBJ2-7, with 10 positions matching TRBD2. The CDR3 is 16 residues long. With 0 bases clipped from V and 0 bases from J, the junction kept 5 bases outside the gene matches. CDR1 is SQVTM and CDR2 is ANQGSEA in the germline V gene. CDR3 bases: TGCAGCGTTGAAGATCCTATAGCGGGGGGCTCCTACGAGCAGTACTTC. This gives the protein CSVEDPIAGGSYEQYF.

This clonotype has only a few counts. V is TRBV6-5 and J is TRBJ1-6; D perhaps matches TRBD1 (6 bases). CDR1 MNHEY and CDR2 SVGAGI come from the germline V gene. CDR3 size: 15 residues. Trimming took 0 bases from V and 5 from J, leaving 8 bases between them. This CDR3 is CASSYSGQDNSPLHF. DNA for the CDR3: TGTGCCAGCAGTTACTCGGGACAAGATAATTCACCCCTCCACTTT.

On this clonotype: This may arise from a read error, as a much more abundant clone is one base away. The chain recombines TRBV6-2 or TRBV6-3 with TRBJ2-1; the D gene is possibly TRBD1 (5 bases). The J call may be mistaken, given a closer DNA end match to TRBJ2-7. The CDR3 has 13 amino acids. The germline gives CDR1 MNHEY, CDR2 SVGEGT. The CDR3: CAGAESSYNEQYF. DNA for the CDR3: TGTGCCGGGGCGGAAAGCTCCTACAATGAGCAGTACTTC.

The chain joins TRBV9 to TRBJ2-5; D tentatively reads TRBD1 or TRBD2 (5 bases each). The V gene's germline CDR1 is SGDLS and CDR2 YYNGEE. The length of the CDR3 is 15 residues. Trimming removed 0 bases from V and 1 base from J, with 10 bases in between. The CDR3: CASSVGDLVQETQYF. Here the CDR3 DNA reads TGTGCCAGCAGCGTAGGGGACCTTGTCCAAGAGACCCAGTACTTC.

This clonotype showed up just a few times. The V gene is TRBV28, the J gene TRBJ1-2, with D unclear. Germline CDR1 is MDHEN and CDR2 is SYDVKM. The CDR3 loop spans 12 amino acids. Trimming cost V 6 bases and J 4 bases, with 9 bases left between them. The CDR3 DNA reads as TGTGCCAGCAGCCGTTCTGGCTATGGCTACACCTTC. This sequence encodes CASSRSGYGYTF.